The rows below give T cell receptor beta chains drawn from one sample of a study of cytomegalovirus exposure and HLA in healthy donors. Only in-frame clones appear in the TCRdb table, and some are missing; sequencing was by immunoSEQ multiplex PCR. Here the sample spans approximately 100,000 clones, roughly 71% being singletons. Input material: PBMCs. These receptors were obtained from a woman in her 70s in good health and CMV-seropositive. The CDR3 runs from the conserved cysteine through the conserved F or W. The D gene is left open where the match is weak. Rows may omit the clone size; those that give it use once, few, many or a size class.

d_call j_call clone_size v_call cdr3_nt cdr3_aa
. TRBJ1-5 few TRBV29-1 TGCAGCGTATCAGGGTCAGGTCAGCCCCAGCATTTT CSVSGSGQPQHF
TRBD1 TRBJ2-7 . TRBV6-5 TGTGCCAGCAGACCTCTCGGGACAGCGTCCTACGAGCAGTACTTC CASRPLGTASYEQYF
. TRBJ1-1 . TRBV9 TGTGCCAGCAGCGTAGAGATCGACAGGGAAGCTTTCTTT CASSVEIDREAFF
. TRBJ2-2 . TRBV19 TGTGCCAGCGCGCAGGGGGGGAACACCGGGGAGCTGTTTTTT CASAQGGNTGELFF
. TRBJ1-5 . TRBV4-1 TGCGCCAGCAGCCAAGTTCCGGGTGGCAATCAGCCCCAGCATTTT CASSQVPGGNQPQHF
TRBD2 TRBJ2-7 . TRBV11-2 TGTGCCAGCAGCTTAGGGGGGTTTGGCGGGGGGTCCGAGCAGTACTTC CASSLGGFGGGSEQYF
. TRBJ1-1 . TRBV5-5 TGTGCCAGCAGCTTTACAGGTTTTATGAACACTGAAGCTTTCTTT CASSFTGFMNTEAFF
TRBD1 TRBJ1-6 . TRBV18 TGTGCCAGCTCCGGGACAGGGGAGTCACCCCTCCACTTT CASSGTGESPLHF
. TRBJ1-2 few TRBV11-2 TGTGCCAGCAGCTTAGGCCAGGGTTATGGCTACACCTTC CASSLGQGYGYTF
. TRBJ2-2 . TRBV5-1 TGCGCCAGCAAAGGACATGGTAACACCGGGGAGCTGTTTTTT CASKGHGNTGELFF
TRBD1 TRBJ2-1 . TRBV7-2 TGTGCCAGCAGCGAGGGGGCTAGAACCACAAATGAGCAGTTCTTC CASSEGARTTNEQFF
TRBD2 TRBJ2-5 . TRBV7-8 TGTGCCAGCAGCTTAGGGAGTCTAGCGGGGCAAGAGACCCAGTACTTC CASSLGSLAGQETQYF
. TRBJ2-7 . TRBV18 TGTGCCAGCTCAGCGGGGACGCAGACGAACGAGCAGTACTTC CASSAGTQTNEQYF
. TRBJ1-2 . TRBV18 TGTGCCAGCTCACCACAGAGCGAATATGGCTACACCTTC CASSPQSEYGYTF
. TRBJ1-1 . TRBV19 TGTGCCAGTAGGCTCTCGAGACAGGTGAACACTGAAGCTTTCTTT CASRLSRQVNTEAFF
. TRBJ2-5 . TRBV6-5 TGTGCCAGCAGTTACGGGGGCCCACCACAAGAGACCCAGTACTTC CASSYGGPPQETQYF
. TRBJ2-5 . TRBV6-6 TGTGCCAGCAGAACATGGGGCTCATGGCAAGAGACCCAGTACTTC CASRTWGSWQETQYF
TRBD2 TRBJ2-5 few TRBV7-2 TGTGCCAGCAGTCTAAGCGGGGGGCCTCAAGAGACCCAGTACTTC CASSLSGGPQETQYF
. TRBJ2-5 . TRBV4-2 TGTGCCAGCAGAAAGTCAGCGGACCAAGAGACCCAGTACTTC CASRKSADQETQYF
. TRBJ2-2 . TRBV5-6 TGTGCCAGCAGCTTTCGGGGGTCGGGCACCGGGGAGCTGTTTTTT CASSFRGSGTGELFF
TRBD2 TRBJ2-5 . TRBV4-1 TGCGCCAGCAGCCTCCGAGCGGGGGGGCCTCCTTTTGAGACCCAGTACTTC CASSLRAGGPPFETQYF
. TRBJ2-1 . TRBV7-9 TGTGCCAGCAGCAGGGCGGGTGAGCAGTTCTTC CASSRAGEQFF
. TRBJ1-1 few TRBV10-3 TGTGCCATCACCGAACGGGGGTGGGGGAACACTGAAGCTTTCTTT CAITERGWGNTEAFF
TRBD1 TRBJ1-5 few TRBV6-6 TGTGCCAGCGACAGAGGGGGCGCGAGCAATCAGCCCCAGCATTTT CASDRGGASNQPQHF
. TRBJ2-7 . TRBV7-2 TGTGCCAGCAGCATTAACAGGGGAGGCTACGAGCAGTACTTC CASSINRGGYEQYF
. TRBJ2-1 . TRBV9 TGTGCCAGCAGCGTCCTTCACAATGAGCAGTTCTTC CASSVLHNEQFF
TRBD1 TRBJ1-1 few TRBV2 TGTGCCAGCAGTTCCATGGGACAGGGGGGGACTGAAGCTTTCTTT CASSSMGQGGTEAFF
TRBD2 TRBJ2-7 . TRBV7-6 TGTGCCAGCAGCTTAAGCGGGGGCCCCTCCTACGAGCAGTACTTC CASSLSGGPSYEQYF